The 25 T cell receptor delta chains in this list originate from one sample, sequenced in a study of gamma-delta chains in newborns, infants, children. TCRdb reran clone calling via CATT on the reads. The data contain roughly 4,000 delta-chain clones, roughly 40% of them singletons. Source material: blood. These TCRs come from a child who received the measles vaccine.

Only a few counts were recorded for this clone. The chain has TRDV1 and TRDJ1; 9 nucleotides line up with TRDD3. Germline assignment: CDR1 TSWWSYY and CDR2 QGS. CDR3 length: 23 residues. V trimming: 0 bases; J trimming: 0 bases; junction bases outside the gene matches: 23. CDR3 sequence: CALGELNPPVYEGIRNNTDKLIF. In DNA, the CDR3 is TGTGCTCTTGGGGAACTAAACCCTCCGGTCTACGAGGGGATACGAAATAACACCGATAAACTCATCTTT.

On this clone: The junction departs from the called germline gene at one end, perhaps through a read error. The rearrangement joins TRDV1 to TRDJ1; 9 nucleotides agree with TRDD2. Germline CDR1 and CDR2: TSWWSYY and QGS. This CDR3 has 24 residues. CDR3 DNA: TGTGCTCTTGGGAAACCCTTCCTACTCTGGCATAAGAAACCTCACCTCACCTACACCGATAAACCCATCTTT. Translated: CALGKPFLLWHKKPHLTYTDKPIF.

This clone was recorded a few times. The same CDR3 can be traced to other DNA sequences in this sample. The chain employs TRDV2 and TRDJ1, with D tentatively TRDD3 (5 bases). V was shortened by 0 bases and J by 5 bases, with 9 bases between the two germline ends. The CDR3 runs to 13 residues. Germline V gene lookup returns CDR1 GEAIGNYY and CDR2 EKD. The CDR3 sequence: CACDTWGMDKLIF. The CDR3 nucleotides are TGTGCCTGTGACACCTGGGGTATGGATAAACTCATCTTT.

The chain couples TRDV1 to TRDJ1; 7 nucleotides match TRDD3. CDR1 and CDR2 from the germline V gene are TSWWSYY and QGS. The CDR3 consists of 17 residues. V gave up 0 bases and J gave up 2 bases; unmatched junction bases: 9. The CDR3 sequence: CALGELVLGPSTDKLIF. DNA for the CDR3: TGTGCTCTTGGGGAACTGGTACTGGGGCCGTCGACCGATAAACTCATCTTT.

The CDR3 DNA reads as TGTGCTCTTGGGGATTCCCCGATTGCCTGTCCGTACACCGATAAACTCATCTTT. Its protein product is CALGDSPIACPYTDKLIF. J is TRDJ1 and V is TRDV1; D remains ambiguous. V lost 3 bases, J lost 0 bases, and 20 bases lay in between. Germline V lookup: CDR1 TSWWSYY, CDR2 QGS. The CDR3 loop spans 18 amino acids.

The chain is built from TRAV29/DV5 and TRDJ1; D is possibly TRDD3 (6 bases). CDR3 length equals 14 residues. CDR1 and CDR2 (germline): NSMFDY, ISSIKDK. V gave up 3 bases and J gave up 6 bases, with 18 bases separating them. The CDR3 loop reads CAAMIRFGHHKLIF. The CDR3 coding sequence is TGTGCAGCAATGATACGATTTGGGCATCATAAACTCATCTTT.

This clone was seen a few times. The V call is TRDV1, the J call TRDJ1, with unresolved D. This CDR3 spans 18 amino acids. Germline CDR1 and CDR2: TSWWSYY and QGS. The V end lost 1 base, the J end lost 7 bases, and 25 bases lay between the germline ends. The CDR3 bases are TGTGCTCTTGGGGAACGGGTCAACTACGTGACCCGTAGGGCTAAACTCATCTTT. Amino acids: CALGERVNYVTRRAKLIF.

Remarks on this clone: This CDR3 is also generated by other DNA sequences in the sample. The CDR3 loop reads CALGPPGWIHQLPLTDKLIF. CDR3 sequence (DNA): TGTGCTCTTGGGCCTCCTGGATGGATCCACCAGCTCCCTCTCACCGATAAACTCATCTTT. V is TRDV1 and J is TRDJ1; no definite D call. Trimming pared 5 bases from V and 1 base from J, leaving 29 bases between. This CDR3 comprises 20 residues. From germline, CDR1 is TSWWSYY and CDR2 QGS.

This clone was picked up a small number of times. The chain joins TRDV1 to TRDJ1, with D uncertain. From germline, CDR1 is TSWWSYY and CDR2 QGS. Trimming cost V 2 bases and J 1 base, with 17 bases left between them. The CDR3 has 17 amino acids. DNA of the CDR3: TGTGCTCTTGGGGAAGACCCCTCCTGTGGGCCCACCGATAAACTCATCTTT. Amino acids: CALGEDPSCGPTDKLIF.

The chain recombines TRDV2 with TRDJ1; 7 nucleotides match TRDD2. V dropped 4 bases and J dropped 0; count of bases not matched to a gene: 16. The V gene's germline CDR1 is GEAIGNYY and CDR2 EKD. The CDR3 consists of 18 residues. CDR3 protein: CACDFLLTGNHYTDKLIF. The CDR3 DNA is TGTGCCTGTGATTTCCTACTTACGGGGAACCATTACACCGATAAACTCATCTTT.

This clone appeared a few times. A much more abundant neighbour one base away suggests this may be a read error. The V gene is TRDV3, the J gene TRDJ1; 7 nucleotides match TRDD3. CDR3 length: 14 amino acids. Losses at the gene ends were 2 bases for V and 6 bases for J; bases not matched to a gene: 12. Looked up from germline, CDR1 is TVYSNPD and CDR2 is GDNSRS (reference sequence). The CDR3 loop reads CAFRDWGPRNKLIF. In DNA, the CDR3 is TGTGCCTTTCGGGACTGGGGACCCCGCAATAAACTCATCTTT.

V usage is TRDV1 and J usage is TRDJ1, with a weak D call TRDD3 (5 bases). CDR1 is TSWWSYY and CDR2 is QGS in the germline V gene. The CDR3 contains 18 residues. The V gene lost 2 bases and the J gene lost 11 bases, with 30 bases spanning the gap. The CDR3 region is CALGEWVLLILSRGELIF. As DNA, the CDR3 is TGTGCTCTTGGGGAATGGGTCCTCCTTATCCTCTCCCGAGGGGAGCTCATCTTT.

Points on this clone: A much larger clonotype is one base distant, so this may be a read error. V gene TRDV1 combines with J gene TRDJ1; TRDD3 matches 11 bases. Germline V lookup: CDR1 TSWWSYY, CDR2 QGS. The CDR3 covers 20 residues. The V and J ends lost 0 bases and 3 bases, in that order; junction bases with no gene match: 15. The CDR3 coding sequence is TGTGCTCTTGGGGAACTAGGTCCCTGCGACTGGGGGATAATGTCCGATAAACTCATCTTT. The encoded protein is CALGELGPCDWGIMSDKLIF.

The chain is built from TRDV1 and TRDJ2; TRDD3 is a possible D gene (6 bases). The germline V gene has CDR1 TSWWSYY and CDR2 QGS. This CDR3 has 16 residues. V was clipped by 10 bases and J by 2 bases, with 20 bases between them. The CDR3 loop is CAPSSFLGGLTAQLFF. The CDR3 nucleotides are TGTGCTCCGTCTTCTTTCTTGGGGGGATTGACAGCACAACTCTTCTTT.

This clone was recorded a few times. The junction differs from germline at one of its ends, possibly a read error. This rearrangement joins TRDV1 to TRDJ1; D is ambiguous. The CDR3 extends over 19 amino acids. CDR1 and CDR2 from the germline V gene are TSWWSYY and QGS. The CDR3 region has the DNA TGTGCTCTTGGGGAACTCTCCTGGCCGTTTGGTCGCACCCTCGATAAACCCATCTTT. It translates to CALGELSWPFGRTLDKPIF.

In DNA, the CDR3 is TGTGCTCTGACCACCTCCTACGCTGGGGGACCCTGGGTCCACACCGATAAACTCATCTTT. Amino acid sequence: CALTTSYAGGPWVHTDKLIF. The chain uses TRDV1 and TRDJ1; 8 bases map to TRDD3. The CDR3 contains 20 residues. The germline V gene has CDR1 TSWWSYY and CDR2 QGS. Trimming removed 9 bases from V and 0 bases from J; junction bases left unmatched: 24.

The chain couples TRDV3 to TRDJ1; D is unclear. This CDR3 spans 17 amino acids. With 4 bases removed from V and 0 bases from J, the gap between germline ends came to 24 bases. The germline V gene has CDR1 TVYSNPD and CDR2 GDNSRS (reference sequence). The CDR3 loop is CASSLTRLLGDTDKLIF. The DNA of the CDR3 is TGTGCCTCCTCGCTTACTCGTCTCCTCGGCGACACCGATAAACTCATCTTT.

This clone was counted a few times. The V gene is TRDV2, the J gene TRDJ1, with 7 bases that match TRDD3. V dropped 0 bases and J dropped 0; count of bases not matched to a gene: 27. CDR1 and CDR2 from the germline V gene are GEAIGNYY and EKD. The CDR3 has 23 residues. The CDR3 is CACDTEGAPYWGHQRGYTDKLIF. In nucleotides, the CDR3 is TGTGCCTGTGACACCGAAGGAGCCCCGTACTGGGGCCACCAGCGGGGTTACACCGATAAACTCATCTTT.

Concerning this clone: A much larger clone sits a single nucleotide away, making a read error possible. The gene calls are TRDV2 and TRDJ3; D gene ambiguous. The CDR3 loop spans 18 amino acids. CDR1 is GEAIGNYY, CDR2 EKD, per germline. V dropped 5 bases and J dropped 0 bases, with 16 bases sitting between them. In DNA, the CDR3 is TGTGCCTGTGGCACTGCCGACGGTCGCTCCTGGGACACCCGACAGATGTTTTTC. It translates to CACGTADGRSWDTRQMFF.

This clone appeared a few times. V is TRDV1 and J is TRDJ1; a weak D match, TRDD2 (6 bases). Trimming shortened V by 3 bases and J by 0 bases, and 26 bases separated the two germline ends. Germline V CDR1 and CDR2: TSWWSYY, QGS. This CDR3 has 20 residues. This CDR3 reads CALGEKTSSSPPCDTDKLIF. Here the CDR3 DNA reads TGTGCTCTTGGGGAGAAGACTTCTTCCTCCCCGCCATGTGACACCGATAAACTCATCTTT.

CDR3 in amino acids: CAFQTWGIKNDKLIF. CDR3 nucleotide sequence: TGTGCCTTTCAGACGTGGGGGATTAAAAACGATAAACTCATCTTT. The gene calls are TRDV3 and TRDJ1, with TRDD3 identical over 8 bases. The junction had 12 bases not matched to a gene; V was cut back by 2 bases and J by 4 bases. The germline CDR1 and CDR2 sequences are TVYSNPD and GDNSRS (reference sequence). The CDR3 extends over 15 amino acids.

The CDR3 loop is CALGGILLYTDKLIF. The DNA of the CDR3 is TGTGCTCTTGGGGGGATCCTACTTTACACCGATAAACTCATCTTT. V and J are TRDV1 and TRDJ1; D is perhaps TRDD2 (6 bases). In germline, CDR1 is TSWWSYY, CDR2 QGS. The CDR3 sequence is 15 residues long. The V and J ends lost 4 bases and 0 bases respectively, with 12 bases between them.

In regard to this clone: This sequence is one base from a far larger clone and is likely a read error. The chain has TRDV1 and TRDJ1; 11 nucleotides line up with TRDD3. There are 22 residues in the CDR3. CDR1 and CDR2 from the germline V gene are TSWWSYY and QGS. The trim removed 2 bases at V and 0 bases at J, leaving 20 bases unmatched. The CDR3 nucleotides read TGTGCTCTTGGGGAATCCCCTGGGGGATACTTTTGGGCGTACGGTTACACCGATAAACTCATCTTT. It specifies CALGESPGGYFWAYGYTDKLIF.

The chain links TRDV2 to TRDJ1, with D perhaps matching TRDD3 (5 bases). V shed 0 bases and J shed 4 bases, with 8 bases lying between them. The CDR3 length is 13 residues. From germline, CDR1 is GEAIGNYY and CDR2 EKD. CDR3 sequence: CACDTWGLDKLIF. CDR3 nucleotide sequence: TGTGCCTGTGACACCTGGGGCCTCGATAAACTCATCTTT.

By share of the sample, this clone is medium-sized. The chain links TRDV2 to TRDJ4, with D possibly being TRDD3 (5 bases). This CDR3 comprises 12 residues. Germline V gene sequence: CDR1 GEAIGNYY, CDR2 EKD. V lost 2 bases to trimming and J lost 2 bases, with 8 bases between them. This CDR3 reads CACDKGTRPLIF. The CDR3 DNA is TGTGCCTGTGACAAGGGGACAAGACCCCTGATCTTT.